This entry lists 4 T cell receptor beta chains sequenced from one sample in a study of T-cell memory formation after mild COVID-19. MiXCR, applied by TCRdb to the 5' RACE reads, yields one record per CDR3 protein. This repertoire shows approximately 100,000 distinct CDR3 sequences, 11% found once; its top ten account for about two fifths. The sequencing sample was made of PBMCs or a T cell subset sorted from them (not recorded which). The receptor source for this set is a man between 18 and 29 years old who had mild COVID-19 (a few samples of this study predate the infection). Cell type and time point are not known.

This chain connects TRBV15 to TRBJ2-7, with 10 bases identical to TRBD1. CDR3 length: 15 residues. CDR1 is LNHNV, CDR2 YYDKDF, per germline (reference sequence). V was clipped by 5 bases and J by 6 bases; unmatched bases: 10. CDR3 protein: CATSVRDRGSGEQYF. CDR3 nucleotide sequence: TGTGCCACCAGCGTCCGGGACAGGGGATCGGGCGAGCAGTACTTC.

The rearrangement joins TRBV19 to TRBJ2-1; either TRBD1 or TRBD2 may supply D (5 bases each). The CDR3 is made up of 15 amino acids. Germline loops: CDR1 LNHDA, CDR2 SQIVND (reference sequence). The germline V and J ends were trimmed by 3 bases and 7 bases, with 16 bases remaining between them. CDR3 bases: TGTGCCAGTAGTATTGGGGGAAATCATCTAAATGAGCAGTTCTTC. Protein sequence: CASSIGGNHLNEQFF.

The chain is built from TRBV4-2 and TRBJ1-2; D is uncertain. The length of the CDR3 is 14 residues. Per germline, CDR1 LGHNA and CDR2 YNFKEQ. V shed 0 bases and J shed 8 bases, with 13 bases lying between them. In DNA form, the CDR3 reads TGTGCCAGCAGCCAAGATCGCGGGGATGAAGGCTACACCTTC. Translating gives CASSQDRGDEGYTF.

The J gene is TRBJ1-5, the V gene TRBV6-2 or TRBV6-3, with D tentatively TRBD1 (5 bases). CDR3 length equals 14 residues. Between the trimmed V and J ends, which lost 6 bases and 3 bases, there was a span of 12 bases. Germline V CDR1 and CDR2: MNHEY, SVGEGT. For the CDR3, the DNA is TGTGCCAGCAGCCGATCAGGGTTCAATCAGCCCCAGCATTTT. Translated: CASSRSGFNQPQHF.